What follows are 26 T cell receptor beta chains derived from one specimen sequenced in a study of T cells in Graves' hyperthyroidism and ophthalmopathy. Amplified TCR beta CDR3 regions came from RNA transcripts. First-round RT-PCR of the TCR CDR3 relied on the HTBI primer set. In TCRdb, the multiplex PCR reads were re-called with MiXCR into one record per CDR3 protein. This table has 500,000 to 600,000 distinct CDR3 sequences, around 20% appearing once. Sequencing was carried out using blood. These receptors were obtained from a man aged 35 to 55 with Graves' ophthalmopathy.

The V gene is TRBV18, the J gene TRBJ1-5; D gene uncertain. This CDR3 is 14 amino acids long. Trimming took off 3 bases at V and 5 bases at J, with 11 bases between the two ends. CDR1 KGHSH and CDR2 LQKENI come from the germline V gene. CDR3 loop: CASSPGGPDQPQHF. The CDR3 nucleotides read TGTGCCAGCTCACCGGGAGGGCCTGATCAGCCCCAGCATTTT.

This clonotype was seen more than once but under ten times. A read error may account for a junction end that differs from germline. V gene TRBV6-1 combines with J gene TRBJ2-2; TRBD1 matches 7 bases. This CDR3 has 14 amino acids. Germline V gene lookup returns CDR1 MNHNS and CDR2 SASEGT. CDR3 in DNA: TGTGCCAGCAGTCCCCGACGGGACAGAGGGGGGCTGTTTTTT. It codes for CASSPRRDRGGLFF.

On this clonotype itself: A much more abundant neighbour one base away suggests this may be a read error. V gene TRBV29-1 combines with J gene TRBJ2-5; tentatively, D is TRBD2 (6 bases). V lost 6 bases to trimming and J lost 6 bases, with 14 bases between them. CDR3 size: 12 residues. Per the germline V gene, CDR1 is SQVTM and CDR2 is ANQGSEA. In DNA, the CDR3 is TGCAGCGTGGCGACTAGTGACAAGACCCAGTACTTC. Translation gives CSVATSDKTQYF.

This clonotype was observed at least ten times. The chain uses TRBV2 and TRBJ2-7; D might be TRBD1 or TRBD2, each matching 5 bases. Germline CDR1 reads SNHLY; CDR2 reads FYNNEI. The CDR3 covers 14 residues. V lost 11 bases and J lost 0, with 17 bases in between. The CDR3 sequence: CAGTGTGSSYEQYF. CDR3 bases: TGTGCCGGTACCGGGACGGGGAGCTCCTACGAGCAGTACTTC.

In its sample, this clonotype was seen many times. The rearrangement uses TRBV7-2 and TRBJ2-7, with TRBD2 identical over 7 bases. Unmatched junction bases numbered 15, after V lost 2 bases and J lost 5 bases. Germline assignment: CDR1 SGHTA and CDR2 FQGNSA. CDR3 length: 17 amino acids. The CDR3 is CASSLYPSGARLNEQYF. CDR3 DNA sequence: TGTGCCAGCAGCTTATATCCTAGCGGAGCGAGGCTGAACGAGCAGTACTTC.

The table lists this clonotype with many counts. The V call is TRBV5-1, the J call TRBJ2-3; D possibly uses TRBD1 or TRBD2 (5 bases each). Germline V gene lookup returns CDR1 SGHRS and CDR2 YFSETQ. This CDR3 has 16 residues. Trimming removed 4 bases from V and 0 bases from J, with 15 bases in between. CDR3 sequence (DNA): TGCGCCAGCAGCGAGGGGCGGATAACTAGCACAGATACGCAGTATTTT. Residues: CASSEGRITSTDTQYF.

The V and J genes are TRBV5-1 and TRBJ1-2; 8 bases fit TRBD1. J gave up 4 bases and V 2 bases, and 7 bases lay outside the gene matches. This CDR3 has 15 residues. CDR1 and CDR2 (germline): SGHRS, YFSETQ. CDR3 residues: CASSLGGQDTYGYTF. The CDR3 DNA reads TGCGCCAGCAGCTTAGGGGGACAGGATACCTATGGCTACACCTTC.

This clonotype was observed a handful of times. The junction departs from germline at one end; a sequencing error may be responsible. V is TRBV15 and J is TRBJ1-2, with D unclear. The CDR3 sequence is 16 residues long. Germline lookup yields CDR1 LNHNV and CDR2 YYDKDF (reference sequence). The CDR3 is CATSTTLRAANYGHTF. As DNA, the CDR3 is TGTGCCACCAGCACCACTTTGAGGGCAGCTAACTATGGCCACACCTTC.

The sample holds a few counts of this clonotype. Here the CDR3 reads CASSPRLAGGQETQYF. CDR3 DNA sequence: TGTGCCAGCAGCCCAAGACTAGCGGGGGGCCAAGAGACCCAGTACTTC. This rearrangement joins TRBV3-1 to TRBJ2-5; TRBD2 agrees at 13 bases. CDR1 is LGHDT and CDR2 is YNNKEL in the germline V gene (reference sequence). The CDR3 covers 16 residues. V was pared by 4 bases and J by 1 base, with 3 bases of the junction left unmatched.

This chain's CDR3 is CASSDRDGGNQPQHF. CDR3 in DNA: TGTGCCAGCAGTGACAGGGATGGGGGCAATCAGCCCCAGCATTTT. The chain carries TRBV12-3 or TRBV12-4 and TRBJ1-5; 7 nucleotides agree with TRBD1. CDR3 size: 15 residues. The V segment lost 5 bases and the J segment 2 bases; nucleotides outside the gene matches: 6.

This clonotype appeared many times. The chain joins TRBV28 to TRBJ2-7; D may be TRBD1 or TRBD2 (5 bases each). Between the trimmed V and J ends, which lost 8 bases and 0 bases, there was a span of 17 bases. Germline values: CDR1 MDHEN, CDR2 SYDVKM. The CDR3 spans 15 residues. Here the CDR3 reads CASVGWGPTSYEQYF. The CDR3 DNA is TGTGCCAGCGTCGGTTGGGGACCGACCTCCTACGAGCAGTACTTC.

The chain is built from TRBV29-1 and TRBJ2-2, with D possibly matching TRBD2 (5 bases). Trimming pared 4 bases from V and 7 bases from J, leaving 7 bases between. CDR3 length: 11 residues. Germline lookup yields CDR1 SQVTM and CDR2 ANQGSEA. CDR3: CSVAGSGELFF. In nucleotides, the CDR3 is TGCAGCGTTGCGGGGAGCGGGGAGCTGTTTTTT.

The chain carries TRBV4-2 and TRBJ1-2; D is uncertain. Trimming stripped 4 bases from V and 8 bases from J, with 8 bases between. From germline, CDR1 is LGHNA and CDR2 YNFKEQ. This CDR3 has 11 amino acids. CDR3 region: CASSRSGGYTF. The CDR3 DNA reads as TGTGCCAGCAGCCGTTCGGGGGGCTACACCTTC.

The genes are TRBV30 and TRBJ1-3, with D hard to call. Per the germline V gene, CDR1 is GTSNPN and CDR2 is SVGIG (reference sequence). The CDR3 loop spans 11 amino acids. With 6 bases removed from V and 3 bases from J, the gap between germline ends came to 6 bases. CDR3 bases: TGTGCCTGCCTGGGTGGAAACACCATATATTTT. This gives the protein CACLGGNTIYF.

Ten or more counts support this clonotype. The V gene is TRBV5-1, the J gene TRBJ2-2; D is uncertain. The CDR3 sequence is 15 residues long. Germline assignment: CDR1 SGHRS and CDR2 YFSETQ. V was clipped by 0 bases and J by 5 bases, with 11 bases between them. The CDR3 coding sequence is TGCGCCAGCAGCTTGGGACATCGTATGACCGGGGAGCTGTTTTTT. Its protein is CASSLGHRMTGELFF.

This clonotype showed up just a few times. The chain carries TRBV27 and TRBJ1-1, with 9 bases lining up with TRBD1. The CDR3 loop spans 17 amino acids. Trimming cost V 4 bases and J 1 base; bases outside gene matches: 10. The germline V gene encodes CDR1 MNHEY and CDR2 SMNVEV (reference sequence). CDR3 region: CASSWAGTGSSNTEAFF. CDR3 bases: TGTGCCAGCAGTTGGGCCGGGACAGGGTCTTCGAACACTGAAGCTTTCTTT.

A few counts support this clonotype. The CDR3, as DNA: TGTGCCAGCAGTTACCGACAGCTCGCCGGGGGGATCACTGAAGCTTTCTTT. It specifies CASSYRQLAGGITEAFF. The V gene is TRBV6-5, the J gene TRBJ1-1; possible D gene TRBD1, 5 bases. Trimming pared 2 bases from V and 4 bases from J, leaving 20 bases between. In germline, CDR1 is MNHEY, CDR2 SVGAGI. The CDR3 has 17 amino acids.

This clonotype came up a few times. V usage is TRBV28 and J usage is TRBJ2-3, with D unclear. The CDR3 is made up of 15 amino acids. Trimming took off 8 bases at V and 0 bases at J, with 15 bases between the two ends. The germline gives CDR1 MDHEN, CDR2 SYDVKM. The CDR3 region has the DNA TGTGCCAGCCTAAACGGCGACACTAGCACAGATACGCAGTATTTT. Translating it yields CASLNGDTSTDTQYF.

This clonotype was detected many times. The chain uses TRBV12-5 and TRBJ2-1; 10 positions match TRBD1. Germline CDR1 and CDR2: LGHNT and FRNRAP. J was trimmed by 6 bases and V by 9 bases; bases with no gene match: 8. The CDR3 covers 14 residues. The CDR3 region is CASAGTGVFNEQFF. The DNA for the CDR3 is TGTGCTAGCGCCGGGACAGGGGTGTTCAATGAGCAGTTCTTC.

Ten or more counts support this clonotype. The J gene is TRBJ2-7, the V gene TRBV11-2, with D perhaps TRBD1 (5 bases). Germline V CDR1 and CDR2: SGHAT, FQNNGV. The CDR3 sequence is 15 residues long. V lost 5 bases and J lost 2, with 16 bases in between. The CDR3: CASSQPSLGAYEQYF. The CDR3 region has the DNA TGTGCCAGCAGCCAACCTAGTTTAGGGGCCTACGAGCAGTACTTC.

This clonotype was observed many times. This chain connects TRBV3-1 to TRBJ2-3; 10 bases fit TRBD2. V trimming: 4 bases; J trimming: 1 base; junction bases outside the gene matches: 8. The CDR3 has 17 amino acids. The germline V gene has CDR1 LGHDT and CDR2 YNNKEL (reference sequence). For the CDR3, the DNA is TGTGCCAGCAGCCTCCGACTAGCGGGTTACCGCACAGATACGCAGTATTTT. It translates to CASSLRLAGYRTDTQYF.

The table lists this clonotype with a few counts. This sequence joins TRBV7-6 and TRBJ2-7; a weak D match, TRBD1 (6 bases). CDR1 is SGHVS and CDR2 is FNYEAQ in the germline V gene. Trimming removed 4 bases at V and 6 bases at J, with 13 bases between. The CDR3 is 13 amino acids. The CDR3 spells CASSSQQGAEQYF. CDR3 sequence (DNA): TGTGCCAGCAGCTCACAACAGGGTGCCGAGCAGTACTTC.

This clonotype was seen repeatedly, ten times or more. This chain links TRBV27 with TRBJ2-5, with 7 bases lining up with TRBD1. Germline V CDR1 and CDR2: MNHEY, SMNVEV (reference sequence). J gave up 0 bases and V 3 bases, and 1 base lay outside the gene matches. This CDR3 is 14 amino acids long. CDR3 DNA: TGTGCCAGCAGTTTTGGGACAGACCAAGAGACCCAGTACTTC. Protein: CASSFGTDQETQYF.

This clonotype was observed a few times. The CDR3 end shows no conserved phenylalanine or tryptophan, and so a read error is likely. The chain couples TRBV2 to TRBJ2-3; D unresolved. CDR1 and CDR2 (germline): SNHLY, FYNNEI. Trimming removed 4 bases at V and 0 bases at J, with 17 bases between. The CDR3 loop spans 17 amino acids. The CDR3 is CASSVWRSESSTDTQYS. In DNA form, the CDR3 reads TGTGCCAGCAGTGTCTGGCGGTCTGAATCTAGCACAGATACGCAGTATTCT.

The V gene is TRBV7-2, the J gene TRBJ2-1; D remains ambiguous. V was cut by 1 base and J by 6 bases, with 10 bases left in between. The CDR3 is made up of 14 amino acids. CDR1 and CDR2 from the germline V gene are SGHTA and FQGNSA. CDR3 protein: CASSLELWGNEQFF. CDR3 DNA sequence: TGTGCCAGCAGCTTAGAACTATGGGGCAATGAGCAGTTCTTC.

J is TRBJ2-5 and V is TRBV7-3; tentatively, D is TRBD2 (6 bases). This CDR3 is built from 17 residues. CDR1 and CDR2 from the germline V gene are SGHTA and FQGTGA. V was pared by 5 bases and J by 4 bases, with 23 bases between. CDR3 region: CASSPLGVGGGRETQYF. The CDR3 bases are TGTGCCAGCAGCCCCCTGGGAGTGGGGGGAGGCCGAGAGACCCAGTACTTC.